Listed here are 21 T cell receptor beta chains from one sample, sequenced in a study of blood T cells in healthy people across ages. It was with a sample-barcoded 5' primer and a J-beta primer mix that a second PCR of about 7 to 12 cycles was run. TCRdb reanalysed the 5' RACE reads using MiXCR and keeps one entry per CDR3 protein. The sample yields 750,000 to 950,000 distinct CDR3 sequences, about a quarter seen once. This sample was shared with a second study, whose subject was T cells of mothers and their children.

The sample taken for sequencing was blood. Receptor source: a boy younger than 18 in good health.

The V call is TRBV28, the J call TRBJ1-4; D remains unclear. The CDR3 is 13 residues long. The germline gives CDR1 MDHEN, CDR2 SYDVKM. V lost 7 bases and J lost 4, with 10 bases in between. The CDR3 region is CASNDQLNEKLFF. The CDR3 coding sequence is TGTGCCAGCAATGATCAACTTAATGAAAAACTGTTTTTT.

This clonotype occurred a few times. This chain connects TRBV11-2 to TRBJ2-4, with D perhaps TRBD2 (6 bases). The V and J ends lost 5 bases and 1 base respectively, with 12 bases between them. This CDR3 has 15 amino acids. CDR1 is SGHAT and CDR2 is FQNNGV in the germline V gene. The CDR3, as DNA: TGTGCCAGCAGCCTGGAGGGTTATGCCAAAAACATTCAGTACTTC. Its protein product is CASSLEGYAKNIQYF. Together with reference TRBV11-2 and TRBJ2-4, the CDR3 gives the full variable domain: EAGVAQSPRYKIIEKRQSVAFWCNPISGHATLYWYQQILGQGPKLLIQFQNNGVVDDSQLPKDRFSAERLKGVDSTLKIQPAKLEDSAVYLCASSLEGYAKNIQYFGAGTRLSVL.

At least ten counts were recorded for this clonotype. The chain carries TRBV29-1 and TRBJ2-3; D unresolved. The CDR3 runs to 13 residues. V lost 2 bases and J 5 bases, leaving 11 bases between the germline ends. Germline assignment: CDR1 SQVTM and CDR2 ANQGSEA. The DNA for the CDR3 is TGCAGCGTTGAACCCCGGGCACGAGATACGCAGTATTTT. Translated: CSVEPRARDTQYF.

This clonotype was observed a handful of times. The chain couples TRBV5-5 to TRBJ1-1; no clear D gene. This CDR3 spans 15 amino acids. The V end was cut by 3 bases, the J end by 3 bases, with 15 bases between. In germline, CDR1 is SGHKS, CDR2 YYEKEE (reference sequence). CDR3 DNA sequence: TGTGCCAGCAGCTCCCCGACTACGGGAGACACTGAAGCTTTCTTT. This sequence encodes CASSSPTTGDTEAFF. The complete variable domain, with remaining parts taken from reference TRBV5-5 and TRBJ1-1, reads DAGVTQSPTHLIKTRGQQVTLRCSPISGHKSVSWYQQVLGQGPQFIFQYYEKEERGRGNFPDRFSARQFPNYSSELNVNALLLGDSALYLCASSSPTTGDTEAFFGQGTRLTVV.

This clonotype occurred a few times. In nucleotides, the CDR3 is TGCGCCAGCAGCCTAGCCCAGGTGGTCCGGAGCTCCTACAATGAGCAGTTCTTC. This codes for CASSLAQVVRSSYNEQFF. V gene TRBV4-1 combines with J gene TRBJ2-1; D gene unclear. Germline assignment: CDR1 MGHRA and CDR2 YSYEKL. The CDR3 sequence is 18 residues long. V was pared by 4 bases and J by 0 bases, with 19 bases between.

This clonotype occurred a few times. CDR3 DNA: TGTGCCAGCAGCTACAGACAGCTCCAAGAGACCCAGTACTTC. Translation gives CASSYRQLQETQYF. J is TRBJ2-5 and V is TRBV11-2; D might be TRBD1 (5 bases). V gave up 4 bases and J gave up 1 base, with 10 bases separating them. CDR1 and CDR2 (germline): SGHAT, FQNNGV. This CDR3 is built from 14 residues.

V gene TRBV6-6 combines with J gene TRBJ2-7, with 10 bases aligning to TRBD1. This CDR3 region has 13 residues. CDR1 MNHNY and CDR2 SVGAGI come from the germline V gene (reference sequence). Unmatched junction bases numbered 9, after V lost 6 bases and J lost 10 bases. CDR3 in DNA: TGTGCCAGCAGCCAACGGGACAGGGGTCGACAGTACTTC. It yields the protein CASSQRDRGRQYF.

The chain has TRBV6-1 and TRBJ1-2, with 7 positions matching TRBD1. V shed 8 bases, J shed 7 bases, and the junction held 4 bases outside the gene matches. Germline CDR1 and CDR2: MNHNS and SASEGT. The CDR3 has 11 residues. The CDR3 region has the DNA TGTGCCAGCCAGGGGGAAGGTGGCTACACCTTC. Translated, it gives CASQGEGGYTF.

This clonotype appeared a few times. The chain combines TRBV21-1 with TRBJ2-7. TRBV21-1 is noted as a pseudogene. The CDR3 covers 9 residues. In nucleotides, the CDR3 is TGTGCCAGAGCGGACGAGCAGTACTTC. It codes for CARADEQYF.

CDR3 amino acids: CASRPTPGGSYEQYF. The DNA for the CDR3 is TGTGCCAGCAGACCCACTCCCGGGGGTTCCTACGAGCAGTACTTC. The J gene is TRBJ2-7, the V gene TRBV7-8; possibly TRBD2 for D (6 bases). Germline V gene sequence: CDR1 SGHVS, CDR2 FQNEAQ. Trimming left V 6 bases short and J 1 base short, with 16 bases between. The CDR3 sequence is 15 residues long.

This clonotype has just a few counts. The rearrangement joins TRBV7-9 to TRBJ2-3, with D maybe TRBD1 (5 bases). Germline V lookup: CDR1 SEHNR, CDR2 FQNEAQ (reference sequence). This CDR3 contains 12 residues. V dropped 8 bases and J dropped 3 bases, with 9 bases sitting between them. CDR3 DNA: TGTGCCAGCGGGGCCTCTACAGATACGCAGTATTTT. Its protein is CASGASTDTQYF.

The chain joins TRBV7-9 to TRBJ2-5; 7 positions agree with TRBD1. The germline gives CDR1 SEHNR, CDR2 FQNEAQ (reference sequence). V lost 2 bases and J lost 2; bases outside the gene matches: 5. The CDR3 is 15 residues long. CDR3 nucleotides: TGTGCCAGCAGCTTAATCCCGACAGGGCAAGAGACCCAGTACTTC. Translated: CASSLIPTGQETQYF. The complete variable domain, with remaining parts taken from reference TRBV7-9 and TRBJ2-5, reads DTGVSQNPRHKITKRGQNVTFRCDPISEHNRLYWYRQTLGQGPEFLTYFQNEAQLEKSRLLSDRFSAERPKGSFSTLEIQRTEQGDSAMYLCASSLIPTGQETQYFGPGTRLLVL.

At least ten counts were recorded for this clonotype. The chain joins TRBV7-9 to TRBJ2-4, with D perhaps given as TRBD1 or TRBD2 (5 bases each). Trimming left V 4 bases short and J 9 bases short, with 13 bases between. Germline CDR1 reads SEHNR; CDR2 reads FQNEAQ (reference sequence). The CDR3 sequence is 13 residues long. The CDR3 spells CASSSWDLSIQYF. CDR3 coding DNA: TGTGCCAGCAGCTCATGGGACCTGAGCATTCAGTACTTC.

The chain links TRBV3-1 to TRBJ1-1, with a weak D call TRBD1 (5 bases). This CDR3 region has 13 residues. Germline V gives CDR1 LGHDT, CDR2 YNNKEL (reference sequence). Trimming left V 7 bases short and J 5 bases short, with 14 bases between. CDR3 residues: CASIPSGGTEAFF. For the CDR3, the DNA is TGTGCCAGCATCCCCTCTGGGGGGACTGAAGCTTTCTTT.

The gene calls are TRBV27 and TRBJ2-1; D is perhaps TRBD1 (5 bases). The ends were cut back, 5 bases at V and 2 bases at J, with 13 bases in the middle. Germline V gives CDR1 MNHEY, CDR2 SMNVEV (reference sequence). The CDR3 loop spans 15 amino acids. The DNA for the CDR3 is TGTGCCAGCAGTCCAAGGGTCAGGGCCTACAATGAGCAGTTCTTC. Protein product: CASSPRVRAYNEQFF.

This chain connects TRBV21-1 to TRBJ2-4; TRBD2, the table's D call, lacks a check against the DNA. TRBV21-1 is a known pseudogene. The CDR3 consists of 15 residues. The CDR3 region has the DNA TGTGCCAGAGCCGGGGTAGCGGGGAATAAAAACATTCAGTACTTC. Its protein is CARAGVAGNKNIQYF.

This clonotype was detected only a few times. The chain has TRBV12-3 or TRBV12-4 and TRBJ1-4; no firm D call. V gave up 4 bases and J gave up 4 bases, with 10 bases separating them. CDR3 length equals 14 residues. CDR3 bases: TGTGCCAGCAGTTCATGGGTCGATAATGAAAAACTGTTTTTT. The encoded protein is CASSSWVDNEKLFF.

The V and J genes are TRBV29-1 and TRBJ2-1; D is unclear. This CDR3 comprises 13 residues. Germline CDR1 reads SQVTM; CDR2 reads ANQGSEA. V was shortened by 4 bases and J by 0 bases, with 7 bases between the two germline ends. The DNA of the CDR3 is TGCAGCGTTGGGATGAGCTCCTACAATGAGCAGTTCTTC. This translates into CSVGMSSYNEQFF.

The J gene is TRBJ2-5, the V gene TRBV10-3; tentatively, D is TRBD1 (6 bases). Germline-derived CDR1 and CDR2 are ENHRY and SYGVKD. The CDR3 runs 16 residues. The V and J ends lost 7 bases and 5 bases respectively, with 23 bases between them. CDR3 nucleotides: TGTGCCATCACAGAGGGGACCTCCCGTAGGGGGGAGACCCAGTACTTC. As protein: CAITEGTSRRGETQYF.

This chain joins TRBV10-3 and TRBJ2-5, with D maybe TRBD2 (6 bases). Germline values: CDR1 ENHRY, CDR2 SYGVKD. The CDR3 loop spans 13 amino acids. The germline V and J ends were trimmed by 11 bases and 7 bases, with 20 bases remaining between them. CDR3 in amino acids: CASRPRSGGTQYF. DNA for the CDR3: TGTGCCTCGCGACCTCGTTCCGGGGGGACCCAGTACTTC.

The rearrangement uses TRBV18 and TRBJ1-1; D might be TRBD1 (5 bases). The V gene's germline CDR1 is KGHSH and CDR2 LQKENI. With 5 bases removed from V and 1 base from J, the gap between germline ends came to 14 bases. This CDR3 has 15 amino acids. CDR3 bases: TGTGCCAGCTCAGAACAGTGGGGGAGGAACACTGAAGCTTTCTTT. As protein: CASSEQWGRNTEAFF.